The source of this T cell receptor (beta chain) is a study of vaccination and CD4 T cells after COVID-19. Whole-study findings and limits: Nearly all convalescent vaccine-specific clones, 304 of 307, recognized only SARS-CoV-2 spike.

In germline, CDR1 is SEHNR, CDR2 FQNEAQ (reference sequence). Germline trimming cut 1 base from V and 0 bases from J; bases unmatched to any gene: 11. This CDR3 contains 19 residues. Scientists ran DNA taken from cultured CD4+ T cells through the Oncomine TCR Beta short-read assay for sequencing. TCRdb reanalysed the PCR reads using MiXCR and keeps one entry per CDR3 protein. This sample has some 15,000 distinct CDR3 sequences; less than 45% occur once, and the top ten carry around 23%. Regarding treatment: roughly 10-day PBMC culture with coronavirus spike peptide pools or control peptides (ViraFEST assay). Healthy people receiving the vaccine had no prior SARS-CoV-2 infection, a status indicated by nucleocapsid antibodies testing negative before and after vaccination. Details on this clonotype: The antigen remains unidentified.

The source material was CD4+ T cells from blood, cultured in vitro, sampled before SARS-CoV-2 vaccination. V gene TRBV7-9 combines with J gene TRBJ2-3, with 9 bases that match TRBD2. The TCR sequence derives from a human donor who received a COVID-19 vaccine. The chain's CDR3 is CASSLVTISGGPSTDTQYF. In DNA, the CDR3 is TGTGCCAGCAGCTTAGTGACGATTAGCGGGGGCCCCAGCACAGATACGCAGTATTTT.